This passage covers 19 T cell receptor beta chains from one sample sequenced in a study of graft-versus-host responses after intestinal transplantation. No antigens are known for them. The method was immunoSEQ multiplex PCR; TCRdb's version includes in-frame clones alone and lacks a portion of them. The data show about 97,000 clones, with 90% to 95% seen just once and about 0.18% held by the top ten. Sequencing was performed on unstimulated CD4+ T cells sorted from spleen or lymph node cells, taken before transplant. The receptors stem from a human donor who was the organ donor for an intestinal transplant.

The genes are TRBV11-2 and TRBJ1-2; 7 nucleotides match TRBD1. The germline gives CDR1 SGHAT, CDR2 FQNNGV. The CDR3 consists of 12 residues. V shed 5 bases and J 6 bases; nucleotides not matched to a gene: 3. DNA for the CDR3: TGTGCCAGCAGCCGCGACAGGGATGGCTACACCTTC. Protein sequence: CASSRDRDGYTF.

The rearrangement uses TRBV4-1 and TRBJ1-2; 9 bases agree with TRBD1. V lost 6 bases to trimming and J lost 4 bases; unmatched junction nucleotides: 12. CDR1 and CDR2 from the germline V gene are MGHRA and YSYEKL. This CDR3 is 16 amino acids long. CDR3 region: CASRSHTGGSRYGYTF. CDR3 bases: TGCGCCAGCAGGTCGCACACAGGGGGCAGTCGCTATGGCTACACCTTC.

V gene TRBV29-1 combines with J gene TRBJ2-5, with D possibly being TRBD1 (6 bases). This CDR3 has 13 amino acids. The germline gives CDR1 SQVTM, CDR2 ANQGSEA. With 4 bases removed from V and 1 base from J, the gap between germline ends came to 10 bases. The CDR3 spells CSVGVGAQETQYF. In nucleotides, the CDR3 is TGCAGCGTTGGTGTGGGGGCCCAAGAGACCCAGTACTTC. The entire variable domain, with the rest obtained from reference TRBV29-1 and TRBJ2-5, is as follows: SAVISQKPSRDICQRGTSLTIQCQVDSQVTMMFWYRQQPGQSLTLIATANQGSEATYESGFVIDKFPISRPNLTFSTLTVSNMSPEDSSIYLCSVGVGAQETQYFGPGTRLLVL.

The chain couples TRBV7-2 to TRBJ1-1; possible D gene TRBD1, 5 bases. V shed 1 base and J shed 4 bases, with 13 bases lying between them. From germline, CDR1 is SGHTA and CDR2 FQGNSA. The length of the CDR3 is 15 residues. CDR3 sequence: CASSLDKGRGTEAFF. In DNA form, the CDR3 reads TGTGCCAGCAGCTTAGACAAGGGGCGGGGCACTGAAGCTTTCTTT.

In this sample, this clone turned up once. V usage is TRBV2 and J usage is TRBJ2-1, with TRBD2 matching 14 bases. The CDR3 consists of 14 residues. CDR1 and CDR2 (germline): SNHLY, FYNNEI. The ends lost 6 bases at V and 7 bases at J; junction bases unmatched: 2. The CDR3 nucleotides read TGTGCCAGCAGGGGACTAGCGGGGGAAAATGAGCAGTTCTTC. Translating gives CASRGLAGENEQFF.

The count of this clone is one. The rearrangement joins TRBV28 to TRBJ2-7, with D perhaps matching TRBD1 (6 bases). V gave up 3 bases and J gave up 2 bases, with 14 bases separating them. CDR1 and CDR2 from the germline V gene are MDHEN and SYDVKM. This CDR3 is built from 15 residues. The CDR3: CASSFLRTATYEQYF. As DNA, the CDR3 is TGTGCCAGCAGTTTCCTTCGGACAGCGACCTACGAGCAGTACTTC.

The V gene is TRBV5-1, the J gene TRBJ2-5; TRBD1 aligns across 9 bases. CDR3 length: 15 amino acids. V lost 4 bases, J lost 5 bases, and 9 bases stayed unmatched. Germline V gene data show CDR1 as SGHRS and CDR2 as YFSETQ. The CDR3 sequence is CASSRGDRVMETQYF. CDR3 sequence (DNA): TGCGCCAGCAGCCGAGGGGACAGGGTTATGGAGACCCAGTACTTC.

V and J are TRBV19 and TRBJ2-7; 9 bases align to TRBD1. This CDR3 comprises 15 residues. Germline V gene sequence: CDR1 LNHDA, CDR2 SQIVND (reference sequence). Unmatched junction bases numbered 6, after V lost 4 bases and J lost 2 bases. The CDR3 DNA reads TGTGCCAGTAGTAAAGGGACAGGGAAGACCTACGAGCAGTACTTC. It encodes CASSKGTGKTYEQYF.

The chain employs TRBV7-6 and TRBJ2-5; weak D call: TRBD2 (6 bases). Germline V gene lookup returns CDR1 SGHVS and CDR2 FNYEAQ. This CDR3 is built from 13 residues. Trimming removed 2 bases from V and 7 bases from J, with 11 bases in between. The CDR3 DNA reads as TGTGCCAGCAGCTTAAGACTAGATGGGACCCAGTACTTC. Its translation: CASSLRLDGTQYF. Full variable domain (remainder filled in from reference TRBV7-6 and TRBJ2-5): GAGVSQSPRYKVTKRGQDVALRCDPISGHVSLYWYRQALGQGPEFLTYFNYEAQQDKSGLPNDRFSAERPEGSISTLTIQRTEQRDSAMYRCASSLRLDGTQYFGPGTRLLVL.

The chain combines TRBV7-9 with TRBJ1-4; TRBD1 matches at 9 bases. V gave up 7 bases and J gave up 8 bases; unmatched junction bases: 8. The germline V gene encodes CDR1 SEHNR and CDR2 FQNEAQ (reference sequence). The CDR3 spans 14 residues. The chain's CDR3 is CASNQRTGEEKLFF. In nucleotides, the CDR3 is TGTGCCAGCAACCAAAGGACAGGGGAAGAAAAACTGTTTTTT.

The rearrangement links TRBV4-2 to TRBJ1-1, with 7 bases that match TRBD1. Looked up from germline, CDR1 is LGHNA and CDR2 is YNFKEQ. V shed 0 bases, J shed 2 bases, and the junction held 3 bases outside the gene matches. The CDR3 length is 15 residues. The CDR3, as DNA: TGTGCCAGCAGCCAAGATCAGGGGGGAAACACTGAAGCTTTCTTT. Translating it yields CASSQDQGGNTEAFF.

The count of this clone is one. The chain uses TRBV21-1 and TRBJ2-3; whether TRBD2, the table's D call, matches the DNA was not checked. TRBV21-1 is designated a pseudogene. This CDR3 region has 19 residues. Here the CDR3 reads CASSKKPGLAPWVTDTQYF. The CDR3 DNA is TGTGCCAGCAGCAAAAAGCCGGGACTAGCGCCTTGGGTCACAGATACGCAGTATTTT.

This chain links TRBV11-2 with TRBJ2-5; 7 bases fit TRBD1. V lost 5 bases to trimming and J lost 5 bases; unmatched junction nucleotides: 11. The germline CDR1 and CDR2 sequences are SGHAT and FQNNGV. This CDR3 has 15 amino acids. The DNA of the CDR3 is TGTGCCAGCAGCCGTGAGGGGGCGGCGAGGGAGACCCAGTACTTC. Amino acids: CASSREGAARETQYF. Looking up the rest from reference TRBV11-2 and TRBJ2-5 gives the full variable domain: EAGVAQSPRYKIIEKRQSVAFWCNPISGHATLYWYQQILGQGPKLLIQFQNNGVVDDSQLPKDRFSAERLKGVDSTLKIQPAKLEDSAVYLCASSREGAARETQYFGPGTRLLVL.

The rearrangement links TRBV11-2 to TRBJ1-2, with a weak D call TRBD1 (6 bases). The CDR3 runs to 14 residues. The germline gives CDR1 SGHAT, CDR2 FQNNGV. V gave up 0 bases and J gave up 7 bases, with 12 bases separating them. CDR3 loop: CASSLERGLSGYTF. In DNA form, the CDR3 reads TGTGCCAGCAGCTTAGAGCGGGGGCTAAGTGGCTACACCTTC.

The chain has TRBV18 and TRBJ2-3; no clear D. From germline, CDR1 is KGHSH and CDR2 LQKENI. The CDR3 is 12 residues long. V was trimmed by 6 bases and J by 0 bases, leaving 4 bases between them. The chain's CDR3 is CASSLSTDTQYF. The CDR3 DNA reads as TGTGCCAGCTCCCTAAGCACAGATACGCAGTATTTT.

As concerns this clone: The junction and the germline gene differ at one end; a read error may be behind it. This chain links TRBV28 with TRBJ2-7; 7 positions match TRBD1. Germline V lookup: CDR1 MDHEN, CDR2 SYDVKM. This CDR3 is built from 14 residues. CDR3 sequence reads: CATESSDRISSRVF. The CDR3 DNA reads as TGTGCCACCGAGAGTTCGGACAGGATCTCGTCAAGGGTCTTC. Filled out from reference TRBV28 and TRBJ2-7, the complete variable domain reads DVKVTQSSRYLVKRTGEKVFLECVQDMDHENMFWYRQDPGLGLRLIYFSYDVKMKEKGDIPEGYSVSREKKERFSLILESASTNQTSMYLCATESSDRISSRVFGPGTRLTVT.

The V call is TRBV28, the J call TRBJ2-5, with 8 bases identical to TRBD2. V trimming: 6 bases; J trimming: 6 bases; junction bases outside the gene matches: 15. Germline CDR1 MDHEN, CDR2 SYDVKM. The CDR3 extends over 16 amino acids. CDR3 sequence reads: CASRKTGTRPAQTQYF. CDR3 nucleotides: TGTGCCAGCAGAAAAACCGGGACTAGACCGGCGCAGACCCAGTACTTC.

This chain links TRBV5-1 with TRBJ1-2, with 7 nucleotides matching TRBD1. With V trimmed by 7 bases and J by 7 bases, 10 bases remained unmatched. This CDR3 is built from 13 residues. Germline CDR1 SGHRS, CDR2 YFSETQ. The CDR3 region has the DNA TGCGCCAGCGCAGGACAGGAGAGGGGTGGCTACACCTTC. Residues: CASAGQERGGYTF. Based on the CDR3 plus reference TRBV5-1 and TRBJ1-2, the full variable domain is KAGVTQTPRYLIKTRGQQVTLSCSPISGHRSVSWYQQTPGQGLQFLFEYFSETQRNKGNFPGRFSGRQFSNSRSEMNVSTLELGDSALYLCASAGQERGGYTFGSGTRLTVV.

The chain employs TRBV27 and TRBJ2-7; maybe TRBD1 (5 bases). The CDR3 covers 17 residues. V lost 1 base to trimming and J lost 3 bases, with 19 bases between them. Germline CDR1 reads MNHEY; CDR2 reads SMNVEV (reference sequence). The CDR3 here is CASSLFSLGSQGYEQYF. The CDR3 nucleotides read TGTGCCAGCAGTTTATTTTCTTTGGGCAGTCAGGGCTACGAGCAGTACTTC.